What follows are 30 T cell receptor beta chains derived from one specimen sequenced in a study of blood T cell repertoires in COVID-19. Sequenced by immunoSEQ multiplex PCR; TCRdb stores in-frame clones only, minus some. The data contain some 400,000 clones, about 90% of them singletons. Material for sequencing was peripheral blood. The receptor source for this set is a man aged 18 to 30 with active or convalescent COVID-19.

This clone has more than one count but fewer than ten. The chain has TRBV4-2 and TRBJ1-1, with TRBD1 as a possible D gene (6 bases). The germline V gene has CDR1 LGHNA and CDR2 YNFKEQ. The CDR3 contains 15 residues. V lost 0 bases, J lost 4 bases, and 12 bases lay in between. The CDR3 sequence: CASSQETTGLTEAFF. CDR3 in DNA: TGTGCCAGCAGCCAAGAGACAACAGGGCTCACTGAAGCTTTCTTT.

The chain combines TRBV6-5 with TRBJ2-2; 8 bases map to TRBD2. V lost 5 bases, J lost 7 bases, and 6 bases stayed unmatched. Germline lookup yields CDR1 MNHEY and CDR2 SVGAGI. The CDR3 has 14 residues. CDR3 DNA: TGTGCCAGCAGTCGGACTAGCTCCGTCGGGGAGCTGTTTTTT. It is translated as CASSRTSSVGELFF.

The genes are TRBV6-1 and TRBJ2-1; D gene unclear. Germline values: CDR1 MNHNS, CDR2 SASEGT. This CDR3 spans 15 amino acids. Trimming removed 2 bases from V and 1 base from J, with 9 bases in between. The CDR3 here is CASSEWAESYNEQFF. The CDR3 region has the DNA TGTGCCAGCAGTGAATGGGCAGAATCCTACAATGAGCAGTTCTTC.

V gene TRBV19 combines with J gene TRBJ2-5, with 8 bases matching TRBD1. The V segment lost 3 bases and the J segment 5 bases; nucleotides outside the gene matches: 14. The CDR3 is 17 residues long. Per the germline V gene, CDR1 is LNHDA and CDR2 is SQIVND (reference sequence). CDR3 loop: CASSISTRGLLGETQYF. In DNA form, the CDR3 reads TGTGCCAGTAGTATTAGCACCAGGGGGCTGTTAGGGGAGACCCAGTACTTC.

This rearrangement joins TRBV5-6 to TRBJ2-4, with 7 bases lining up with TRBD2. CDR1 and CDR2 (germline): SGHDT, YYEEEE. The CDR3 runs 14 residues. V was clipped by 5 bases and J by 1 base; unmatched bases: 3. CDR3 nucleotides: TGTGCCAGCAGTTTGCGGGGGGCCAAAAACATTCAGTACTTC. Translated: CASSLRGAKNIQYF.

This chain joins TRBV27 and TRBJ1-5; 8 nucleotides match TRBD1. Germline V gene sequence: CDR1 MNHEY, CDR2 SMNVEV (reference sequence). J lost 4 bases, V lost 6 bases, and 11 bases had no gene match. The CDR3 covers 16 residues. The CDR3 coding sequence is TGTGCCAGCAGACCTACCGGACAGGGACTAAATCAGCCCCAGCATTTT. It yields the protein CASRPTGQGLNQPQHF.

The CDR3 nucleotides read TGTGCCAGCAGTCCCACTAGGGTGGAGACCCAGTACTTC. Translated, it gives CASSPTRVETQYF. V usage is TRBV12-3 or TRBV12-4 and J usage is TRBJ2-5, with D tentatively TRBD2 (5 bases). CDR3 length: 13 amino acids. With 5 bases removed from V and 5 bases from J, the gap between germline ends came to 12 bases.

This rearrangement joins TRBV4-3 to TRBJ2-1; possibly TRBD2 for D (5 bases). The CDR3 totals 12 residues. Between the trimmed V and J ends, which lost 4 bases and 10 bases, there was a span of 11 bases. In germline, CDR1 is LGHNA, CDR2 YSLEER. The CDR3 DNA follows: TGCGCCAGCAGCCGAACTAGAGGGGAGCAGTTCTTC. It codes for CASSRTRGEQFF.

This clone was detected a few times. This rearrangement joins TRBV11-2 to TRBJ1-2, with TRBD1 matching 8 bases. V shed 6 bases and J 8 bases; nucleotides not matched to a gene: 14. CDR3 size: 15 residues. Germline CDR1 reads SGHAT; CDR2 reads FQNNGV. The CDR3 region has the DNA TGTGCCAGCAGTCCTCGGACAGGGCTAGAACGGGGCTACACCTTC. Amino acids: CASSPRTGLERGYTF.

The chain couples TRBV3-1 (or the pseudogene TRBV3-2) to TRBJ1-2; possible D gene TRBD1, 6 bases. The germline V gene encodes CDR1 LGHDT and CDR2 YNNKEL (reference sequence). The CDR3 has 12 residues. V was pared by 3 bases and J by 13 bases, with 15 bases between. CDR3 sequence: CASSHYGQLGTF. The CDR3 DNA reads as TGTGCCAGCAGCCATTACGGACAGCTGGGCACCTTC.

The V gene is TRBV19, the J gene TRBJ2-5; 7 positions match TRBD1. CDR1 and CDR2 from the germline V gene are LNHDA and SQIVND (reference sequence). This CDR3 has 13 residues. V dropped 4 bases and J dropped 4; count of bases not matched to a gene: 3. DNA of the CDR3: TGTGCCAGTAGTAGGGACAGCTTAGAGACCCAGTACTTC. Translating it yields CASSRDSLETQYF.

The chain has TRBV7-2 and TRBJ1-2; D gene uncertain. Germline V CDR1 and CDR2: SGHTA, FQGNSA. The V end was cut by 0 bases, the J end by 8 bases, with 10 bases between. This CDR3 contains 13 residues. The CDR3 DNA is TGTGCCAGCAGCTTAGCACAGACGGGGGGCTACACCTTC. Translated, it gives CASSLAQTGGYTF.

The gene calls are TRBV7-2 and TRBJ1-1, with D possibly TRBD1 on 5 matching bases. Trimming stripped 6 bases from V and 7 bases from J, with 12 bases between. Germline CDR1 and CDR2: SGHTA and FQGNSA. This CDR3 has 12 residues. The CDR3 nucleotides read TGTGCCAGCAGAGACAGTCTACGTGAAGCTTTCTTT. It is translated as CASRDSLREAFF.

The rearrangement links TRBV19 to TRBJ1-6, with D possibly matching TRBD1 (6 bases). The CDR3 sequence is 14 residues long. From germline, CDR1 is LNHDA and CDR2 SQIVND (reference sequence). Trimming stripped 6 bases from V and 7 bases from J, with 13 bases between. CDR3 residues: CASRDRPLNSPLHF. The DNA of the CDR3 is TGTGCCAGTAGGGACAGACCATTAAATTCACCCCTCCACTTT.

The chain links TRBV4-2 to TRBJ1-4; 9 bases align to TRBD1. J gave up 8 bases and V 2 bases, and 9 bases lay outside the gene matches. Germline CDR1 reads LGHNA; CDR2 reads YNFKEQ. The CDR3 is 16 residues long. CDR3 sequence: CASSQPPTGGSEKLFF. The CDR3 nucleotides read TGTGCCAGCAGCCAACCCCCGACAGGGGGGAGCGAAAAACTGTTTTTT.

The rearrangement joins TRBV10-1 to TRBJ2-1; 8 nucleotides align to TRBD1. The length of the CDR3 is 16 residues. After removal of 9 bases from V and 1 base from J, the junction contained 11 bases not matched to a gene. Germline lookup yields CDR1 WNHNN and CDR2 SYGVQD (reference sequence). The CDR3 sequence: CARYTPGGASYNEQFF. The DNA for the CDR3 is TGCGCCAGATATACCCCAGGGGGCGCATCCTACAATGAGCAGTTCTTC.

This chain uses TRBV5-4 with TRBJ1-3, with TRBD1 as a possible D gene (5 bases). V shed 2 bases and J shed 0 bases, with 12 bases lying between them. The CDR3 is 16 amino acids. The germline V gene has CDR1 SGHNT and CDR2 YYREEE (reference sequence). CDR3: CASSLPAGVSGNTIYF. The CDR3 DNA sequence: TGTGCCAGCAGCTTACCCGCGGGGGTCTCTGGAAACACCATATATTTT.

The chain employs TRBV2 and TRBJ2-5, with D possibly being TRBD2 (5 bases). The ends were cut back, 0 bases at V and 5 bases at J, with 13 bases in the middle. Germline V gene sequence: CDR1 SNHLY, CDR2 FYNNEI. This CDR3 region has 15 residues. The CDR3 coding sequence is TGTGCCAGCAGTGAAGCTCCCCGGGGTGGGGAGACCCAGTACTTC. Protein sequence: CASSEAPRGGETQYF.

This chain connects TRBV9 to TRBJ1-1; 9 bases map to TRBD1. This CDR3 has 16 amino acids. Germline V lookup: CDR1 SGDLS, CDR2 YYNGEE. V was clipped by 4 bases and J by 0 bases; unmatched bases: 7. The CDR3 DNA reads TGTGCCAGCAGCTCCGGGACAGGGACCTTGAACACTGAAGCTTTCTTT. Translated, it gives CASSSGTGTLNTEAFF.

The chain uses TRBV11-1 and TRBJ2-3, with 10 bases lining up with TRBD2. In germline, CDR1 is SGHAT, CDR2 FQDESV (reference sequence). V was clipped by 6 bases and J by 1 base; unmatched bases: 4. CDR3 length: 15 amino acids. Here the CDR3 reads CASRYGLAGTDTQYF. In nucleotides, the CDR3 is TGTGCCAGCAGATACGGACTAGCGGGCACAGATACGCAGTATTTT.

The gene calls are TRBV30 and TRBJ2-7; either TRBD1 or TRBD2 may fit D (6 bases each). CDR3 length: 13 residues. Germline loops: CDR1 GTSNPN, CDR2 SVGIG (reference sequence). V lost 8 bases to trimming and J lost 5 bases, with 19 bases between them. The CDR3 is CARTTGHDDEQYF. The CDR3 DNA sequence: TGTGCCCGGACTACAGGGCACGATGACGAGCAGTACTTC.

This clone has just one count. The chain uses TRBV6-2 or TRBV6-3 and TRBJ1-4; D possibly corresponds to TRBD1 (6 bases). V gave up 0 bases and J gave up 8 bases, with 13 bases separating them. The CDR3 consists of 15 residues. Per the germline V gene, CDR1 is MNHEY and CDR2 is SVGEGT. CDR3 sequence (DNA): TGTGCCAGCAGTTACTCGATGGGGGCTCGGGAAAAACTGTTTTTT. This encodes CASSYSMGAREKLFF.

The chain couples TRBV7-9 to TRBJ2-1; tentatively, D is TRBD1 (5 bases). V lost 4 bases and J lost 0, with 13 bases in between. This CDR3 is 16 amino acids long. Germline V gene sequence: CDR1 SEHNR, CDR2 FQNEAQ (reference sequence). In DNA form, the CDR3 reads TGTGCCAGCAGCTCTTTACAGGTTCTCTCCTACAATGAGCAGTTCTTC. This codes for CASSSLQVLSYNEQFF.

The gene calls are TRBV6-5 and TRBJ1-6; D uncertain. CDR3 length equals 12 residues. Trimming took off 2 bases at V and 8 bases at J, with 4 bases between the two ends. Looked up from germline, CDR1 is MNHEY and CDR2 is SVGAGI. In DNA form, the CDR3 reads TGTGCCAGCAGTTACCGGGATTCACCCCTCCACTTT. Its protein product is CASSYRDSPLHF.

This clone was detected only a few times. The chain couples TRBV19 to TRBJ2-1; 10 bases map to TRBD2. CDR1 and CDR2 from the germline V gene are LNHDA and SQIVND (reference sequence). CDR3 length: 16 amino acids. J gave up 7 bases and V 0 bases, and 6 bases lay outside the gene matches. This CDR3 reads CASSIDPSGRVNEQFF. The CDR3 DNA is TGTGCCAGTAGTATAGATCCCAGCGGGAGGGTGAATGAGCAGTTCTTC. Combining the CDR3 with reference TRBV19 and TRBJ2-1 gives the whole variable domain DGGITQSPKYLFRKEGQNVTLSCEQNLNHDAMYWYRQDPGQGLRLIYYSQIVNDFQKGDIAEGYSVSREKKESFPLTVTSAQKNPTAFYLCASSIDPSGRVNEQFFGPGTRLTVL.

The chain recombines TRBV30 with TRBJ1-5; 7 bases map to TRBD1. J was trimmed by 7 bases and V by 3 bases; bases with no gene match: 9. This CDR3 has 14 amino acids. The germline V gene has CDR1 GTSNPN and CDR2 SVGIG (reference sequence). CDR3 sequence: CAWRKTGAGQPQHF. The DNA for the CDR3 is TGTGCCTGGAGGAAAACAGGGGCTGGGCAGCCCCAGCATTTT. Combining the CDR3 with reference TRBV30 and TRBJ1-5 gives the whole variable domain SQTIHQWPATLVQPVGSPLSLECTVEGTSNPNLYWYRQAAGRGLQLLFYSVGIGQISSEVPQNLSASRPQDRQFILSSKKLLLSDSGFYLCAWRKTGAGQPQHFGDGTRLSIL.

The CDR3 DNA is TGTGCCAGCAGCTTGCCCAGCTCCTACAATGAGCAGTTCTTC. As protein: CASSLPSSYNEQFF. V and J are TRBV7-8 and TRBJ2-1; D gene ambiguous. The CDR3 has 14 amino acids. The V end was cut by 3 bases, the J end by 0 bases, with 6 bases between. CDR1 is SGHVS, CDR2 FQNEAQ, per germline.

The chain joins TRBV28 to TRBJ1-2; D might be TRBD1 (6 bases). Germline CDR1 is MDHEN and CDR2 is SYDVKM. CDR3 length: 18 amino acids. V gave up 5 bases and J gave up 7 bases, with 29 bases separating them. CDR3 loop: CASSGADKKYRVDGGYTF. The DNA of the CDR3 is TGTGCCAGCAGTGGGGCGGATAAGAAATACAGGGTAGATGGTGGCTACACCTTC.

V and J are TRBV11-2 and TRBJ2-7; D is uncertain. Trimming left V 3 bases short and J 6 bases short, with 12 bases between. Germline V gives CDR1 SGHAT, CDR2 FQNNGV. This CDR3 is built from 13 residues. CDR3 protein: CASSLWLSVEQYF. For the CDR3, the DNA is TGTGCCAGCAGCTTGTGGCTCTCCGTCGAGCAGTACTTC.

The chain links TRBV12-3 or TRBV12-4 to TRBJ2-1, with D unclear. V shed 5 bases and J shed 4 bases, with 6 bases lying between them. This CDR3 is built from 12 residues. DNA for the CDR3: TGTGCCAGCAGTCCACTATACAATGAGCAGTTCTTC. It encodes CASSPLYNEQFF.